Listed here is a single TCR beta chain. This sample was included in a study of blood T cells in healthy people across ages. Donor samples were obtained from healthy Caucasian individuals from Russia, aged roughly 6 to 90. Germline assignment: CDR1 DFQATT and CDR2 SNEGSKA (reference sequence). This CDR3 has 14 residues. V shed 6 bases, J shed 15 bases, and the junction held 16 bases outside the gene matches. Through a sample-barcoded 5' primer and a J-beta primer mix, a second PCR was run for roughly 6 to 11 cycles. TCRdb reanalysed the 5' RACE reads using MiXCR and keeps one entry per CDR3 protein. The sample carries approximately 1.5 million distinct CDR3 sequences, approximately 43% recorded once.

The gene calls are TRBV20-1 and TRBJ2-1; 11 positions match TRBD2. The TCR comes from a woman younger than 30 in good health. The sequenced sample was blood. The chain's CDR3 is CSAMGGTSGETPFF. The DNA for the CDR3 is TGCAGTGCGATGGGCGGGACTAGCGGAGAGACCCCGTTCTTC.